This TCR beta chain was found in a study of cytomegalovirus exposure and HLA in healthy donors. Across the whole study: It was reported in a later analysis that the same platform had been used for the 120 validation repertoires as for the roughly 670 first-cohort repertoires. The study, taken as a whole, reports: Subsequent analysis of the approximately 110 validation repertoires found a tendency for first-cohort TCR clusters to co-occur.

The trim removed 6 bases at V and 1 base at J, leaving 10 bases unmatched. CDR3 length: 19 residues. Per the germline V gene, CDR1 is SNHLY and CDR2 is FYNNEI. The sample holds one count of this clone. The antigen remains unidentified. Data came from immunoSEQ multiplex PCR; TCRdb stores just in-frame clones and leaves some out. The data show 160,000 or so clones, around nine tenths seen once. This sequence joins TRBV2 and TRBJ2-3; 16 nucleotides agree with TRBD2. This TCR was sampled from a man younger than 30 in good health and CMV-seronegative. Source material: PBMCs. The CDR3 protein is CASSDGTSGGGPGTDTQYF. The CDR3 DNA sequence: TGTGCCAGCAGCGATGGGACTAGCGGGGGGGGCCCGGGCACAGATACGCAGTATTTT.